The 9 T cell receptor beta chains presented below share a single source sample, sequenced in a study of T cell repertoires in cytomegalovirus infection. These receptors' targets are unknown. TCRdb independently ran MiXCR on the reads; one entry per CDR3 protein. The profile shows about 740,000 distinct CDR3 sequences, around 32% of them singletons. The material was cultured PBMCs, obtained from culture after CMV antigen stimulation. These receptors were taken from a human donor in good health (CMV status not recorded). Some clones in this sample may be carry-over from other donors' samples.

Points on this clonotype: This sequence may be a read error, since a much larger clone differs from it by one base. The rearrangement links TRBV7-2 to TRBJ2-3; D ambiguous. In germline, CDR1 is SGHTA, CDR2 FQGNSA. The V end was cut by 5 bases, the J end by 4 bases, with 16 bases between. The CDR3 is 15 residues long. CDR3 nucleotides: TGTGCCAGCAGCCCAAGCACGTGGGCCCCAGATACGCAGTATTTT. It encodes CASSPSTWAPDTQYF.

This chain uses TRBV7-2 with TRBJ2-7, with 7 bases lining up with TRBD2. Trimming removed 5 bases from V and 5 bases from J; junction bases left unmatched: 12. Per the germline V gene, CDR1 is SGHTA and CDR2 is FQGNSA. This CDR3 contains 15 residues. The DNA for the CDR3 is TGTGCCAGCAGCCCAACCGGGACTACGGTCGACGAGCAGTACTTC. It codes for CASSPTGTTVDEQYF.

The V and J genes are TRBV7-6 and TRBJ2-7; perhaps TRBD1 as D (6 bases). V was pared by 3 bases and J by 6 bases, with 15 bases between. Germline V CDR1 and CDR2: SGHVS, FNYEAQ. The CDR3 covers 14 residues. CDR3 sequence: CASSLGAAGFEQYF. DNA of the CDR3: TGTGCCAGCAGCTTGGGGGCAGCCGGTTTCGAGCAGTACTTC.

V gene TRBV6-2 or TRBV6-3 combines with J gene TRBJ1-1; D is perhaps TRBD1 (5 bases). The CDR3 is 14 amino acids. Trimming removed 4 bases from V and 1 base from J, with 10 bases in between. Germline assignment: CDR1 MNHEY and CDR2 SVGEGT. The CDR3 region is CASSWDDRNTEAFF. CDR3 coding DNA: TGTGCCAGCAGTTGGGACGATAGGAACACTGAAGCTTTCTTT.

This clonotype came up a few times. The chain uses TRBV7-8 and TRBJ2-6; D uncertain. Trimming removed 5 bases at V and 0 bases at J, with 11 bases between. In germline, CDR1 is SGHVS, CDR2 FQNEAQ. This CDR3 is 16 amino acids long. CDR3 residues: CASSQYAISGANVLTF. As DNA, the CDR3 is TGTGCCAGCAGCCAATATGCCATCTCTGGGGCCAACGTCCTGACTTTC.

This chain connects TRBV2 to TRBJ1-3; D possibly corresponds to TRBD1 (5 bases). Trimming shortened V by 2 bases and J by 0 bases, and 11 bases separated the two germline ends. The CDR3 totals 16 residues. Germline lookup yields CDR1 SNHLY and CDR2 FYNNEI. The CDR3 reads CASSERGVPSGNTIYF. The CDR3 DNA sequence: TGTGCCAGCAGTGAACGGGGCGTCCCCTCTGGAAACACCATATATTTT.

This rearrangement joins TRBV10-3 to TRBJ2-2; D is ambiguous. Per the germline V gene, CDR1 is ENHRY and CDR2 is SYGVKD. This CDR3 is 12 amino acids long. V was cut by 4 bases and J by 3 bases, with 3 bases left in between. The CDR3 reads CAISGDTGELFF. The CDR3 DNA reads TGTGCCATCAGTGGCGACACCGGGGAGCTGTTTTTT.

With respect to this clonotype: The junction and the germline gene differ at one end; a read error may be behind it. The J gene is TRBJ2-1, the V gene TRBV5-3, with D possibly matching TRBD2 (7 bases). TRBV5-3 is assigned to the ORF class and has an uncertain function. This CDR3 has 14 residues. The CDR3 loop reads CASSWVGGADEQFF. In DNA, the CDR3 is TGTGCCAGCAGCTGGGTGGGGGGGGCCGATGAGCAGTTCTTC.

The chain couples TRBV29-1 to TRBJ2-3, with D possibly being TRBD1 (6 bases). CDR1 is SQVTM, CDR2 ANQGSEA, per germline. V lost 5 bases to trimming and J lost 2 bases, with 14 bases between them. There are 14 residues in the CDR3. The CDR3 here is CSVYRVDYTDTQYF. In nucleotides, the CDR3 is TGCAGCGTTTACAGGGTGGATTACACAGATACGCAGTATTTT.